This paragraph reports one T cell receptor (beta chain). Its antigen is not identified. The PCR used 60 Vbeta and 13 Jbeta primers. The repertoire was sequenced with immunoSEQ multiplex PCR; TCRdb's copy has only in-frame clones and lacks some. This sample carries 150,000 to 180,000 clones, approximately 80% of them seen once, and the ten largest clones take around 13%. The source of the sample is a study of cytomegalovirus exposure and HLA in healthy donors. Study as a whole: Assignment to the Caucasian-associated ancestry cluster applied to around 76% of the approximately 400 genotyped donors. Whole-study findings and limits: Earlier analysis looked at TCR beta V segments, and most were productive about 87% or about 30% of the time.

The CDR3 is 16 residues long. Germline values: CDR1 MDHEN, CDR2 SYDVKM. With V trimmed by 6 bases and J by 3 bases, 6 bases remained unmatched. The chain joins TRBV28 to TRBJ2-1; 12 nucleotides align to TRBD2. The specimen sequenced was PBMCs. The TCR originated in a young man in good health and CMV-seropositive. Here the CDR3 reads CASSSGTSGHYNEQFF. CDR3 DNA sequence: TGTGCCAGCAGCTCCGGGACTAGCGGGCACTACAATGAGCAGTTCTTC.